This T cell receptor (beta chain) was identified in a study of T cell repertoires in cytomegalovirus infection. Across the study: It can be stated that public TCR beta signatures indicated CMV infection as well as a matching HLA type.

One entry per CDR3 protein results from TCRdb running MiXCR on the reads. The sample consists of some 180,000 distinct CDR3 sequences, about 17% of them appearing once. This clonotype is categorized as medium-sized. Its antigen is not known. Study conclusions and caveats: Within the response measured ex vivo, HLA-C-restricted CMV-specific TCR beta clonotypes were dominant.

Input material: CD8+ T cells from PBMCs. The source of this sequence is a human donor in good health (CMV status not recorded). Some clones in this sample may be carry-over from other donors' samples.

The CDR3 bases are TGTGCCAGCAGCTCGAGGGGGGCCCTGGGTGGGGAGACCCAGTACTTC. This sequence encodes CASSSRGALGGETQYF. The chain carries TRBV7-8 and TRBJ2-5; the D call may be TRBD1 or TRBD2 (6 bases each). This CDR3 is built from 16 residues. With 4 bases removed from V and 5 bases from J, the gap between germline ends came to 20 bases. Germline V lookup: CDR1 SGHVS, CDR2 FQNEAQ.